These 6 T cell receptor beta chains were sequenced from one sample in a study of T cells in women clearing cervical HPV infection. Profiled with immunoSEQ multiplex PCR; TCRdb holds only in-frame clones, not every one. Reported are about 48,000 clones; the ten largest clones contain roughly 1.6%. Sequenced input: blood buffy coat. Source of these receptors: a woman aged 18-69 years with a cervical HPV16 infection that either progressed to CIN3+ or cleared (not recorded which).

Worth noting for this clone: The read comes to an end 3 residues before the CDR3 does, leaving the germline J gene to fill in the end. The gene calls are TRBV7-2 and TRBJ1-1, with 10 nucleotides matching TRBD1. The V gene end was trimmed by 3 bases and the J gene end by 5 bases; junction bases not matched to a gene: 3. CDR3 length: 14 residues. Germline V gene sequence: CDR1 SGHTA, CDR2 FQGNSA. This CDR3 reads CASSLTGGDTEAFF. The CDR3 DNA, read in part, is TGTGCCAGCAGCTTGACAGGGGGCGATACTGAA.

On this clone: The read terminates 3 residues before the CDR3 end, so the remaining end is supplied by the germline J gene. The chain has TRBV14 and TRBJ1-4; D is unresolved. This CDR3 spans 13 amino acids. Germline CDR1 SGHDN, CDR2 FVKESK. Trimming shortened V by 5 bases and J by 2 bases, and 6 bases separated the two germline ends. The CDR3 bases that were read are TGTGCCAGCAGCAGAGGGACTAATGAAAAA. Its translation is CASSRGTNEK. The full-length CDR3 reads as CASSRGTNEKLFF.

Of note for this clone: The CDR3 extends 3 residues past the end of the read, so its final part is completed from the germline J gene. The chain links TRBV23-1 to TRBJ2-1, with TRBD1 matching over 8 bases. TRBV23-1 is an ORF, and what it does is uncertain. V was clipped by 0 bases and J by 3 bases; unmatched bases: 4. The CDR3 consists of 16 residues. The CDR3 reads CASSQSNRGSYNEQFF. CDR3 bases read: TGCGCCAGCAGTCAATCGAACAGGGGGAGCTACAATGAG.

Comment on this clone: Read data end 3 residues before the CDR3 end; the end is taken from the germline J gene. The chain uses TRBV6-4 and TRBJ2-7; 9 nucleotides agree with TRBD2. Germline V CDR1 and CDR2: MRHNA, SNTAGT. V gave up 2 bases and J gave up 0 bases; unmatched junction bases: 14. The CDR3 contains 19 residues. Partial CDR3 DNA: TGTGCCAGCAGTGACATCGTGACTAGCGGAGTCAAAAGCTCCTACGAG. Its translation is CASSDIVTSGVKSSYE. The full CDR3 is CASSDIVTSGVKSSYEQYF.

Note on this clone: The CDR3 end falls 3 residues outside the read, so it is completed with the germline J gene. This chain links TRBV19 with TRBJ2-7; 7 bases map to TRBD2. Germline values: CDR1 LNHDA, CDR2 SQIVND (reference sequence). The J segment lost 5 bases and the V segment lost 3 bases, leaving 22 bases of the junction unmatched. This CDR3 has 19 residues. CDR3 bases read: TGTGCCAGTAGTATGGACGGGGGGAGAAGGGCCCTTGAGATCGACGAG. This codes for CASSMDGGRRALEIDE. The full CDR3 reads CASSMDGGRRALEIDEQYF. Variable domain in full (rest from reference TRBV19 and TRBJ2-7): DGGITQSPKYLFRKEGQNVTLSCEQNLNHDAMYWYRQDPGQGLRLIYYSQIVNDFQKGDIAEGYSVSREKKESFPLTVTSAQKNPTAFYLCASSMDGGRRALEIDEQYFGPGTRLTVT.

About this clone itself: The CDR3 is cut off 3 residues early in the read; its end comes from the germline J gene. The chain joins TRBV9 to TRBJ1-6, with D perhaps matching TRBD1 (6 bases). The V end was cut by 0 bases, the J end by 6 bases, with 19 bases between. The CDR3 has 18 residues. Germline CDR1 is SGDLS and CDR2 is YYNGEE. CDR3 sequence: CASSVEGDAGLPNSPLHF. The CDR3 bases that were read are TGTGCCAGCAGCGTAGAGGGGGACGCGGGTTTGCCTAATTCACCC.